This T cell receptor beta chain was sequenced for a study of blood T cell repertoires in COVID-19. Across the study: Samples representing acute and convalescent COVID-19 were sourced from the United States, Italy and Spain. The analysed material was cDNA or gDNA that came from T cells, B-cell-depleted T cells, or PBMCs.

In the study's own analysis: Reference gene primer amplification gave nucleated cell count estimates. The method was immunoSEQ multiplex PCR; TCRdb's version includes in-frame clones alone and lacks a portion of them. That table furnishes V, J and clone size, whereas the DNA furnished D and trimming. The table shows roughly 95,000 clones, with under 85% occurring only once. V lost 11 bases, J lost 8 bases, and 9 bases stayed unmatched. Germline CDR1 and CDR2: WSHSY and SAAADI. The CDR3 is 13 residues long. This TCR came from a human donor in a cohort sampled during active COVID-19. Sequences were obtained from peripheral blood. The rearrangement links TRBV10-2 to TRBJ1-4; 9 bases align to TRBD1. The CDR3: CAGLQGAQEKLFF. CDR3 in DNA: TGCGCCGGCTTACAGGGGGCGCAAGAAAAACTGTTTTTT.